This T cell receptor beta chain is drawn from a study of T cell responses to AZD1222 COVID-19 vaccine. Study observations and caveats: Dominant at 160-218 and 743-854, vaccine-associated CD4 TCRs also spanned spike. Donors, mostly white British, included more females; clonal diversity was possibly underestimated.

Germline values: CDR1 MNHEY, CDR2 SMNVEV (reference sequence). Trimming removed 5 bases from V and 0 bases from J; junction bases left unmatched: 11. The CDR3 length is 18 residues. Using immunoSEQ multiplex PCR, the repertoire was profiled, and TCRdb retains in-frame clones only, with some absent. The sample has under 150,000 clones; more than 90% are singletons. Details on this clone: The antigen remains undetermined.

Source: peripheral blood, taken 28 days after the second AZD1222 dose. The TCR was taken from an adult who received the AZD1222 COVID-19 vaccine. The V call is TRBV27, the J call TRBJ1-5; 9 nucleotides align to TRBD1. This CDR3 reads CASSPGAGTGPSNQPQHF. The CDR3 bases are TGTGCCAGCAGTCCAGGGGCCGGGACAGGGCCTAGCAATCAGCCCCAGCATTTT.